This section outlines one T cell receptor (beta chain) sequence together with its context. Its target is unknown. The entry originates in a study of beta chain features in type 1 diabetes. Study-level background: On cell yields, gender and age, patients and healthy donors were similar. Study-level findings and limits: A potential PCR bias toward shorter templates would be equal in patient and control samples.

CD4+ naive, central memory, regulatory and stem cell-like memory cells were sorted via CD45RO/CCR7/CD25/CD127/CD95/CD27. There are 13 residues in the CDR3. Germline values: CDR1 SGDLS, CDR2 YYNGEE. Trimming took 4 bases from V and 6 from J, leaving 14 bases between them. Every bit of the isolated RNA underwent reverse transcription, so sequencing read expressed TCRB transcripts. Method: immunoSEQ multiplex PCR; TCRdb's copy keeps in-frame clones and lacks some. The data show roughly 170,000 clones, roughly an eighth seen once. Material: central memory CD4+ T cells from blood. The rearrangement joins TRBV9 to TRBJ2-7, with a possible D match to TRBD2 (6 bases). This clonotype was obtained from a woman younger than 35 in good health. CDR3 sequence reads: CASSLEGRGEQYF. The CDR3 DNA is TGTGCCAGCAGCCTGGAGGGCCGTGGCGAGCAGTACTTC.